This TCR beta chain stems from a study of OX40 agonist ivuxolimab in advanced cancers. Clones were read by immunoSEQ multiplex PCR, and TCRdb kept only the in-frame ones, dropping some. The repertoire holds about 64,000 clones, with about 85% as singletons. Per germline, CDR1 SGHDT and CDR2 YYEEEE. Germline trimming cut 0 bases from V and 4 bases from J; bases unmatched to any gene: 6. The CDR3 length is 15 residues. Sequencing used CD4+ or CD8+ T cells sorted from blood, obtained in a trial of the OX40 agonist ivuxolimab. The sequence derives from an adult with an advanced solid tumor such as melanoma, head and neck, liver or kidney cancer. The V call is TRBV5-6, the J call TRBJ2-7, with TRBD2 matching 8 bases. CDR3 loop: CASSLEAGEGYEQYF. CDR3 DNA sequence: TGTGCCAGCAGCTTGGAAGCGGGAGAGGGGTACGAGCAGTACTTC.